This T cell receptor beta chain was sequenced for a study of cytomegalovirus exposure and HLA in healthy donors. This PCR relied on a set of 60 Vbeta primers and 13 Jbeta primers. TCRdb's copy holds only in-frame clones and misses some; the assay was immunoSEQ multiplex PCR. The sample yields around 150,000 clones, approximately 80% seen once. A note on this clone: As yet, its antigen is unknown.

General study points: In a later analysis, HLA-associated beta chains showed higher expansion and lower generation probabilities than comparable chains. Associated with cytomegalovirus, according to the listing, were 164 TCR beta chains. In an earlier analysis, most TCR beta V segments were productive about 87% or about 30% of the time.

CDR1 and CDR2 from the germline V gene are SEHNR and FQNEAQ (reference sequence). V trimming: 5 bases; J trimming: 6 bases; junction bases outside the gene matches: 8. The CDR3 is 15 residues long. The sequenced sample was PBMCs. The J gene is TRBJ2-2, the V gene TRBV7-9; 8 positions match TRBD2. The TCR originated in a young man in good health and CMV-seronegative. In nucleotides, the CDR3 is TGTGCCAGCAGCCGGTGGGCGGGAGGCCCCGGGGAGCTGTTTTTT. Amino acids: CASSRWAGGPGELFF.